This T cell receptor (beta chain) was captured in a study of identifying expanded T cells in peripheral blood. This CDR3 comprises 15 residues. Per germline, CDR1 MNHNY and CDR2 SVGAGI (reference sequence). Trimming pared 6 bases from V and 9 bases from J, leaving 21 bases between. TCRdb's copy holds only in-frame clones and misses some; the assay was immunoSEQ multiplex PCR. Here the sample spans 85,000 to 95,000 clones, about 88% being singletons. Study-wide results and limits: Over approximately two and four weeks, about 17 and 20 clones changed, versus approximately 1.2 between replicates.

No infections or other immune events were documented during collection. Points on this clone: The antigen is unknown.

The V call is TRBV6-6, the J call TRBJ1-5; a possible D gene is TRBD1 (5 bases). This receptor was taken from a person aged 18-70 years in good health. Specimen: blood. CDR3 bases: TGTGCCAGCAGCCCGGGGACGTCTGAGGTGGGGCCCCAGCATTTT. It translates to CASSPGTSEVGPQHF.